The 25 T cell receptor beta chains given below trace back to one sample, sequenced in a study of cytomegalovirus exposure and HLA in healthy donors. The PCR used 60 Vbeta and 13 Jbeta primers. TCRdb's copy holds only in-frame clones and misses some; the assay was immunoSEQ multiplex PCR. In the table there are some 190,000 clones, 60% to 85% of which are singletons. The sequencing sample was made of PBMCs. These receptors originate from a man younger than 35 in good health and CMV-seronegative.

This clone was counted a few times. The chain couples TRBV11-3 to TRBJ2-5; 7 bases are shared with TRBD1. The V and J ends lost 1 base and 5 bases, in that order; junction bases with no gene match: 10. Germline V gene sequence: CDR1 SGHNT, CDR2 YENEEA. This CDR3 comprises 16 residues. The CDR3 sequence: CASSLGGGPGEETQYF. CDR3 in DNA: TGTGCCAGCAGCTTAGGAGGGGGCCCAGGCGAGGAGACCCAGTACTTC. Using reference TRBV11-3 and TRBJ2-5 for the parts outside the CDR3, the full variable domain is EAGVVQSPRYKIIEKKQPVAFWCNPISGHNTLYWYLQNLGQGPELLIRYENEEAVDDSQLPKDRFSAERLKGVDSTLKIQPAELGDSAVYLCASSLGGGPGEETQYFGPGTRLLVL.

This clone was found once. The chain joins TRBV27 to TRBJ1-6; D not resolved. Germline assignment: CDR1 MNHEY and CDR2 SMNVEV (reference sequence). The CDR3 is 11 amino acids. Deletions cut 3 bases from V and 12 bases from J, with 6 bases between. CDR3 bases: TGTGCCAGCAGTTTGAGCGGACCCCTCCACTTT. This codes for CASSLSGPLHF.

The rearrangement uses TRBV28 and TRBJ1-2, with TRBD1 matching 7 bases. Germline CDR1 is MDHEN and CDR2 is SYDVKM. The CDR3 extends over 14 amino acids. The J segment lost 4 bases and the V segment lost 6 bases, leaving 8 bases of the junction unmatched. The CDR3 here is CASSPPDRVYGYTF. In nucleotides, the CDR3 is TGTGCCAGCAGCCCCCCTGACAGGGTCTATGGCTACACCTTC.

The rearrangement uses TRBV5-1 and TRBJ2-5; 7 bases are shared with TRBD1. The CDR3 sequence is 17 residues long. Germline V gene lookup returns CDR1 SGHRS and CDR2 YFSETQ. V dropped 3 bases and J dropped 4; count of bases not matched to a gene: 15. CDR3 residues: CASSSGRRDRVAETQYF. CDR3 coding DNA: TGCGCCAGCAGCTCAGGAAGACGAGACAGGGTGGCAGAGACCCAGTACTTC.

V gene TRBV29-1 combines with J gene TRBJ1-2; D is unclear. Germline V gene data show CDR1 as SQVTM and CDR2 as ANQGSEA. The CDR3 is made up of 12 amino acids. With 1 base removed from V and 4 bases from J, the gap between germline ends came to 7 bases. The DNA of the CDR3 is TGCAGCGTTGAAGGCAGGCTCTATGGCTACACCTTC. Translation: CSVEGRLYGYTF.

The V and J genes are TRBV30 and TRBJ2-5; 7 positions match TRBD2. CDR3 size: 14 residues. J lost 5 bases, V lost 3 bases, and 9 bases had no gene match. Germline CDR1 is GTSNPN and CDR2 is SVGIG (reference sequence). CDR3 sequence: CAWSAGGGRETQYF. CDR3 bases: TGTGCCTGGAGCGCTGGGGGGGGTCGGGAGACCCAGTACTTC.

The J gene is TRBJ2-2, the V gene TRBV5-6; TRBD2 matches 8 bases. Trimming cost V 5 bases and J 5 bases; bases outside gene matches: 5. Germline V gene lookup returns CDR1 SGHDT and CDR2 YYEEEE. The length of the CDR3 is 14 residues. CDR3 region: CASSRGTSTGELFF. CDR3 in DNA: TGTGCCAGCAGTCGCGGGACTAGTACCGGGGAGCTGTTTTTT.

The chain employs TRBV6-5 and TRBJ2-3; D is undetermined. CDR1 is MNHEY and CDR2 is SVGAGI in the germline V gene. V dropped 11 bases and J dropped 3 bases, with 21 bases sitting between them. This CDR3 has 15 residues. The CDR3 nucleotides are TGTGCCGTCAGCCTCGGCACAGTTGAGACAGATACGCAGTATTTT. It translates to CAVSLGTVETDTQYF.

The rearrangement links TRBV6-1 to TRBJ1-4; D not resolved. Germline V lookup: CDR1 MNHNS, CDR2 SASEGT. Trimming stripped 0 bases from V and 7 bases from J, with 15 bases between. The CDR3 runs 16 residues. CDR3 nucleotide sequence: TGTGCCAGCAGTGAAGCTGAGAGGATTCGGAGTGAAAAACTGTTTTTT. It is translated as CASSEAERIRSEKLFF.

CDR3 protein: CASSVGIQYNEQFF. In DNA, the CDR3 is TGTGCCAGCAGCGTCGGAATACAGTACAATGAGCAGTTCTTC. The chain couples TRBV9 to TRBJ2-1; D is unclear. V lost 2 bases, J lost 4 bases, and 10 bases lay in between. Germline assignment: CDR1 SGDLS and CDR2 YYNGEE. CDR3 length: 14 amino acids.

V usage is TRBV19 and J usage is TRBJ2-7, with 7 nucleotides matching TRBD1. Trimming removed 8 bases from V and 2 bases from J; junction bases left unmatched: 6. Germline loops: CDR1 LNHDA, CDR2 SQIVND (reference sequence). CDR3 length: 13 residues. The CDR3: CASRDSFTYEQYF. In nucleotides, the CDR3 is TGTGCCAGTCGGGACAGTTTCACCTACGAGCAGTACTTC.

The rearrangement links TRBV7-8 to TRBJ2-1; possibly TRBD2 for D (6 bases). Germline V gene lookup returns CDR1 SGHVS and CDR2 FQNEAQ. This CDR3 has 15 residues. V was cut by 5 bases and J by 2 bases, with 13 bases left in between. The CDR3 bases are TGTGCCAGCAGCCCGCAGACTAGTCCCTACAATGAGCAGTTCTTC. Amino acids: CASSPQTSPYNEQFF. The full variable domain, completed using reference TRBV7-8 and TRBJ2-1, is GAGVSQSPRYKVAKRGQDVALRCDPISGHVSLFWYQQALGQGPEFLTYFQNEAQLDKSGLPSDRFFAERPEGSVSTLKIQRTQQEDSAVYLCASSPQTSPYNEQFFGPGTRLTVL.

The chain joins TRBV9 to TRBJ2-3; TRBD1 is a possible D gene (6 bases). This CDR3 has 14 amino acids. V lost 7 bases and J 0 bases, leaving 12 bases between the germline ends. Germline V gives CDR1 SGDLS, CDR2 YYNGEE. CDR3 residues: CASGGRDSTDTQYF. The CDR3 nucleotides read TGTGCCAGCGGGGGCCGGGACAGCACAGATACGCAGTATTTT.

This clone was observed a single time. V usage is TRBV10-3 and J usage is TRBJ1-4; 9 bases map to TRBD1. V was pared by 0 bases and J by 5 bases, with 13 bases of the junction left unmatched. CDR1 is ENHRY and CDR2 is SYGVKD in the germline V gene. CDR3 length equals 19 residues. This CDR3 is CAISESQDPWGQGNEKLFF. CDR3 bases: TGTGCCATCAGTGAGTCCCAGGACCCTTGGGGACAGGGCAATGAAAAACTGTTTTTT.

This chain joins TRBV9 and TRBJ2-2; perhaps TRBD2 as D (5 bases). The CDR3 runs to 14 residues. V dropped 0 bases and J dropped 6 bases, with 9 bases sitting between them. CDR1 and CDR2 from the germline V gene are SGDLS and YYNGEE. This chain's CDR3 is CASSVDLEAGELFF. The CDR3 DNA reads as TGTGCCAGCAGCGTAGACTTGGAGGCCGGGGAGCTGTTTTTT.

This clone came up once. The CDR3 nucleotides read TGTGCCAGCAGTTACGGACAGCGGGGGGGGAGGGATACGCAGTATTTT. The encoded protein is CASSYGQRGGRDTQYF. This chain connects TRBV6-6 to TRBJ2-3; 10 bases map to TRBD2. V was clipped by 2 bases and J by 6 bases; unmatched bases: 8. The CDR3 loop spans 16 amino acids. Germline V gene lookup returns CDR1 MNHNY and CDR2 SVGAGI (reference sequence).

This clone was seen only a few times. V usage is TRBV21-1 and J usage is TRBJ2-1; TRBD2 was called by the table and not checked on the DNA. TRBV21-1 has pseudogene status. The CDR3 is 19 amino acids. The CDR3 DNA reads as TGTGCCAGCAGCAAAGCCACCCTCTTTACTAGCGGGGGGGGCTGGGAGCAGTTCTTC. Protein sequence: CASSKATLFTSGGGWEQFF.

This chain joins TRBV12-5 and TRBJ2-3; the D is unclear. CDR1 and CDR2 from the germline V gene are LGHNT and FRNRAP. The CDR3 spans 16 residues. V lost 1 base and J lost 0, with 11 bases in between. The CDR3 protein is CASGLGDLESTDTQYF. The CDR3 nucleotides read TGTGCTAGTGGTTTGGGCGACCTGGAGAGCACAGATACGCAGTATTTT. The variable domain in full, completed from reference TRBV12-5 and TRBJ2-3, reads DARVTQTPRHKVTEMGQEVTMRCQPILGHNTVFWYRQTMMQGLELLAYFRNRAPLDDSGMPKDRFSAEMPDATLATLKIQPSEPRDSAVYFCASGLGDLESTDTQYFGPGTRLTVL.

Only one count was recorded for this clone. The chain couples TRBV6-5 to TRBJ1-6, with D maybe TRBD1 (5 bases). V lost 5 bases and J 1 base, leaving 9 bases between the germline ends. The CDR3 length is 15 residues. Germline values: CDR1 MNHEY, CDR2 SVGAGI. The CDR3 DNA reads as TGTGCCAGCAGTCTAGGGGCGTCCTATAATTCACCCCTCCACTTT. Its protein is CASSLGASYNSPLHF.

V is TRBV6-4 and J is TRBJ1-2, with no clear D. V was cut by 7 bases and J by 3 bases, with 12 bases left in between. The CDR3 contains 13 residues. The germline V gene has CDR1 MRHNA and CDR2 SNTAGT. The CDR3 loop is CASTTRKDYGYTF. The CDR3 bases are TGTGCCAGCACTACGAGGAAGGACTATGGCTACACCTTC.

In nucleotides, the CDR3 is TGCGCCAGCAGCTCTAGCCCGAGGAGGGAAAAACTGTTTTTT. It translates to CASSSSPRREKLFF. This chain connects TRBV5-1 to TRBJ1-4; D is unresolved. Germline lookup yields CDR1 SGHRS and CDR2 YFSETQ. The CDR3 has 14 residues. The V and J ends lost 3 bases and 8 bases respectively, with 14 bases between them.

In nucleotides, the CDR3 is TGTGCCAGCAGCGTAATCGGGAACACTGAAGCTTTCTTT. The encoded protein is CASSVIGNTEAFF. The V call is TRBV9, the J call TRBJ1-1; D ambiguous. The V and J ends lost 1 base and 1 base respectively, with 5 bases between them. CDR1 is SGDLS, CDR2 YYNGEE, per germline. The CDR3 is made up of 13 amino acids.

As DNA, the CDR3 is TGTGCCACCAGCACCTCCGTGGACAGGTTTTCCGAGCAGTACTTC. Protein sequence: CATSTSVDRFSEQYF. The V call is TRBV15, the J call TRBJ2-7, with 7 bases fitting TRBD1. The CDR3 runs 15 residues. Looked up from germline, CDR1 is LNHNV and CDR2 is YYDKDF (reference sequence). Trimming cost V 4 bases and J 6 bases; bases outside gene matches: 12. The variable domain in full, with the rest retrieved from reference TRBV15 and TRBJ2-7, is DAMVIQNPRYQVTQFGKPVTLSCSQTLNHNVMYWYQQKSSQAPKLLFHYYDKDFNNEADTPDNFQSRRPNTSFCFLDIRSPGLGDTAMYLCATSTSVDRFSEQYFGPGTRLTVT.

The table lists this clone with a count of one. The rearrangement links TRBV7-2 to TRBJ2-6; D unresolved. This CDR3 has 14 residues. CDR1 and CDR2 (germline): SGHTA, FQGNSA. Between the trimmed V and J ends, which lost 9 bases and 0 bases, there was a span of 9 bases. The chain's CDR3 is CARQRNSGANVLTF. Written as DNA, the CDR3 is TGTGCCAGACAGAGAAACTCTGGGGCCAACGTCCTGACTTTC. The entire variable domain, with the rest obtained from reference TRBV7-2 and TRBJ2-6, is as follows: GAGVSQSPSNKVTEKGKDVELRCDPISGHTALYWYRQSLGQGLEFLIYFQGNSAPDKSGLPSDRFSAERTGGSVSTLTIQRTQQEDSAVYLCARQRNSGANVLTFGAGSRLTVL.

The V and J genes are TRBV7-3 and TRBJ2-3; 11 bases are shared with TRBD2. Germline V gene sequence: CDR1 SGHTA, CDR2 FQGTGA. V lost 2 bases to trimming and J lost 3 bases; unmatched junction nucleotides: 10. CDR3 length equals 18 residues. The CDR3 sequence: CASSLLAGGPGGTDTQYF. In nucleotides, the CDR3 is TGTGCCAGCAGCTTATTAGCGGGGGGGCCGGGAGGGACAGATACGCAGTATTTT.